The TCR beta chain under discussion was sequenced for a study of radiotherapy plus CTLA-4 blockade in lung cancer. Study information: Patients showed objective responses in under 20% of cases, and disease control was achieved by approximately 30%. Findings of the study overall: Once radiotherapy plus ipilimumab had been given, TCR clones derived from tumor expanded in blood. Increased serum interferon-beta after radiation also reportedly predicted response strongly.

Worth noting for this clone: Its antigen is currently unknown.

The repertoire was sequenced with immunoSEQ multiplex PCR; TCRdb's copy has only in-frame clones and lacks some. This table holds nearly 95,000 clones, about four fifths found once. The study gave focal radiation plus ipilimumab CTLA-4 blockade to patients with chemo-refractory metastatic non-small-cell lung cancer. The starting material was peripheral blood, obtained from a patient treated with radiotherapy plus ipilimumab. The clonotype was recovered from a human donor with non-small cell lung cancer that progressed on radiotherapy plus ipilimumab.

The CDR3 bases are TGTGCCAGCAGCCAAACGGACAGGTTCGACAAGGATACGCAGTATTTT. This sequence encodes CASSQTDRFDKDTQYF. This sequence joins TRBV14 and TRBJ2-3; 7 positions match TRBD1. J was trimmed by 6 bases and V by 2 bases; bases with no gene match: 11. CDR1 and CDR2 from the germline V gene are SGHDN and FVKESK. This CDR3 contains 16 residues.